The present entry profiles one T cell receptor (beta chain) with its context. V was pared by 5 bases and J by 7 bases, with 7 bases of the junction left unmatched. CDR3 size: 16 residues. Per the germline V gene, CDR1 is MDHEN and CDR2 is SYDVKM. The study ran its PCR with 60 Vbeta and 13 Jbeta primers. The protocol was immunoSEQ multiplex PCR, while the TCRdb copy is restricted to in-frame clones and leaves out a portion. The sample includes roughly 200,000 clones, 65% to 80% of them seen just once. The data stem from a study of cytomegalovirus exposure and HLA in healthy donors. The sample consisted of PBMCs. This TCR came from a man aged 50 to 60 in good health and CMV-seronegative. This chain uses TRBV28 with TRBJ2-2; 13 bases line up with TRBD2. CDR3 nucleotide sequence: TGTGCCAGCAGTAAAACTAGCGGGAGGGTCTTCGGGGAGCTGTTTTTT. Protein sequence: CASSKTSGRVFGELFF.